Listed here is a single TCR beta chain. This clone was seen only once. Its antigen is currently not known. The sample holds no much larger clone one base away, and base qualities are not on file. This entry is derived from a study of blood T cell repertoires in COVID-19 (dated by TCRdb to the early 2020s). General notes on the study: Collaborator samples came from the United States, Italy and Spain and covered acute and convalescent phases of COVID-19. A freely available public database, intended as a resource for researchers studying the immune response to SARS-CoV-2, is where the repertoires were released. The material from the prospective study consisted of cDNA or gDNA derived from T cells, B-cell-depleted T cells, or PBMCs. Where available, HLA class I and class II types were taken from metadata supplied by the sample provider and were not determined by assay-based typing. The samples were drawn from two sources: the first 160 participants of the ongoing ImmuneRACE study, and some 1,300 subjects contributed by 6 global collaborators. Subjects who had been exposed to COVID-19, were actively infected with it, or had recovered from it provided the deeply sampled blood TCRbeta repertoires that made up the dataset. Nearly every sample came with metadata listing a de-identified subject ID, COVID-19 status, age in years and sex.

Overall study outcomes, separate from this receptor: The amount of clinical and demographic metadata varied by source and participant and was provided uncurated.

A second Seattle source provided samples from volunteer blood donors who had recovered from COVID-19. The collaborating institutions used their own protocols to collect whole blood in K2EDTA tubes. For TCRbeta analysis, collaborators shipped samples in one of three forms: frozen whole blood, isolated PBMCs, or DNA extracted from either of those sample types. CDR3 length: 11 amino acids, cysteine to phenylalanine. The kept DNA is CDR3 alone, 33 bases in frame from the first base. The immunoSEQ Assay, a bias-controlled multiplex PCR, was used to amplify TCRbeta CDR3 regions from genomic DNA. The authors' analysis ran thus. The number of nucleated cells in each sample was estimated by amplification of reference gene primers within the assay. To quantify the absolute abundance of each unique TCRbeta CDR3 rearrangement, sequence reads were collapsed and filtered. For each sample, productive Simpson clonality was calculated by taking the square root of Simpson's diversity index across productive rearrangements. The table was pulled from immuneACCESS by TCRdb, which kept in-frame rearrangements only. Such tables lose some clones; where checked, under half of the loss comes from unresolved V genes, and the rest has no known cause. V and J calls and clone size are given by that table; D and trimming were obtained from the DNA. The table for this sample lists about 260,000 clones; around 87% of them were counted only once. The top ten clones comprise approximately 1.4% of the sample.

The V and J genes are TRBV12-2 and TRBJ1-2; TRBD1 reflects the table's D call only, with no check against the DNA. TRBV12-2 is termed a pseudogene. The receptor's source is a middle-aged woman who had recovered from COVID-19. Sequences were obtained from peripheral blood. The DNA reads TGTGCAAGTCGGAAGGACAGGGTCTACACCTTC. Its product reads: CASRKDRVYTF.